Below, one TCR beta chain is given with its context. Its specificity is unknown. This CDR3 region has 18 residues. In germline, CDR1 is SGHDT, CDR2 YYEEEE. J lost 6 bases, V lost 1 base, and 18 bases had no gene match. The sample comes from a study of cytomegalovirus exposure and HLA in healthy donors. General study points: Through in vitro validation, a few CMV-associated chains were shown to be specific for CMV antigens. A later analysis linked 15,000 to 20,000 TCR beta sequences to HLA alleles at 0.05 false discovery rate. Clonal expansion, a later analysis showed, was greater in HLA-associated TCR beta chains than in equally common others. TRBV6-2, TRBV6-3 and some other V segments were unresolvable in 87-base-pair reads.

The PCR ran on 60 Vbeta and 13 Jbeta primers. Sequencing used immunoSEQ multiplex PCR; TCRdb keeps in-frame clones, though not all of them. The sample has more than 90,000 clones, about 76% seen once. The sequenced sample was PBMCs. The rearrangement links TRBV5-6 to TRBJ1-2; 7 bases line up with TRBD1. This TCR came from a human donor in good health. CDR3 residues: CASSLSEHLQGKKDGYTF. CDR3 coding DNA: TGTGCCAGCAGCTTGTCCGAACACCTACAGGGGAAGAAGGATGGCTACACCTTC.